This TCR beta chain was identified in a study of radiotherapy plus CTLA-4 blockade in lung cancer. At the level of the study: The study recorded objective responses in about 18% of patients and disease control in around 33%. General study points: An expansion of tumor-derived TCR clones occurred in blood after radiotherapy plus ipilimumab. The best predictor of response was reported to be early blood T cell clone dynamics, with interferon-beta.

As concerns this clone: Its cognate antigen is unknown.

Focal radiation plus CTLA-4 blockade with ipilimumab was administered to patients who had chemo-refractory metastatic non-small-cell lung cancer. V dropped 2 bases and J dropped 1; count of bases not matched to a gene: 7. The CDR3 spans 16 residues. CDR1 and CDR2 from the germline V gene are MNHEY and SVGAGI. Measured with immunoSEQ multiplex PCR; TCRdb has only the in-frame clones, and not every one. The data contain around 63,000 clones, 70% to 80% of them singletons. This chain uses TRBV6-5 with TRBJ1-1; 7 nucleotides agree with TRBD1. This clonotype was sampled from a human donor with non-small cell lung cancer whose response to radiotherapy plus ipilimumab could not be evaluated. Some clones in this sample may be carry-over from other donors' samples. Material: peripheral blood, obtained from a patient treated with radiotherapy plus ipilimumab. CDR3 amino acids: CASSYKGARKNTEAFF. The CDR3, as DNA: TGTGCCAGCAGTTACAAGGGGGCGAGGAAGAACACTGAAGCTTTCTTT.